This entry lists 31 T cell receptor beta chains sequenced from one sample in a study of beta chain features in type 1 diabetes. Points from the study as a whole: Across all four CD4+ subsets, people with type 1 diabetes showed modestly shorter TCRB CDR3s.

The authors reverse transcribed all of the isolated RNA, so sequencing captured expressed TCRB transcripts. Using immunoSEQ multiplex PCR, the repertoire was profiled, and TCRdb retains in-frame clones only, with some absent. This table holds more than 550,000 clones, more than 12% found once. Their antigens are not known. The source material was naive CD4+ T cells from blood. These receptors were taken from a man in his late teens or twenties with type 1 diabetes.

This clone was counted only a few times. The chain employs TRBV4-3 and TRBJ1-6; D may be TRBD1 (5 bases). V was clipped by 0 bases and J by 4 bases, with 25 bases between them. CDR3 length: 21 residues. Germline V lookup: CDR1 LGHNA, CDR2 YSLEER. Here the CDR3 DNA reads TGCGCCAGCAGCCAAGAGGTTCGGGGTTGGCAGGCGGGGCATTATAATTCACCCCTCCACTTT. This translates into CASSQEVRGWQAGHYNSPLHF.

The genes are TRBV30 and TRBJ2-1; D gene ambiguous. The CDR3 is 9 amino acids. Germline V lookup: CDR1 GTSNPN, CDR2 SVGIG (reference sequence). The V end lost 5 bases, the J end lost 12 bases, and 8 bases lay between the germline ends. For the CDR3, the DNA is TGTGCCTGGGGGAAAGGGCAGTTCTTC. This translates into CAWGKGQFF.

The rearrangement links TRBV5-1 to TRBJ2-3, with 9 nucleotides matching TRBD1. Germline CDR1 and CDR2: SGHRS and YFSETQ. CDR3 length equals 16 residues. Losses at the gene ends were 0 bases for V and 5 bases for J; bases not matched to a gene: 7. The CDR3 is CASSLVGGTGKDTQYF. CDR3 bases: TGCGCCAGCAGCTTGGTCGGCGGGACAGGGAAAGATACGCAGTATTTT.

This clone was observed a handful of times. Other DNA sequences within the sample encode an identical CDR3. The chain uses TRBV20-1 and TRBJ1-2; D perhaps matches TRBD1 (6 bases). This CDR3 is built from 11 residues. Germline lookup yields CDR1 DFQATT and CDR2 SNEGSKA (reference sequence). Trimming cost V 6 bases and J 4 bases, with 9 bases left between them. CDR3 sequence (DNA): TGCAGTGCCCTGGGGGCCTATGGCTACACCTTC. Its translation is CSALGAYGYTF.

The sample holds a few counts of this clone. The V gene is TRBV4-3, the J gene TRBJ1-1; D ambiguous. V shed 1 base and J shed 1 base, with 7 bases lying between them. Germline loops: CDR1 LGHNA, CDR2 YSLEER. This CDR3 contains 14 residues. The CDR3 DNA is TGCGCCAGCAGCCAAGTAGGCAGGAACACTGAAGCTTTCTTT. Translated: CASSQVGRNTEAFF.

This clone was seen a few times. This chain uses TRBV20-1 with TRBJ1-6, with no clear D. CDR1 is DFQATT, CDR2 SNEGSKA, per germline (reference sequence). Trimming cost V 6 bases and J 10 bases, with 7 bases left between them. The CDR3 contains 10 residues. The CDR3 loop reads CSAPGSPLHF. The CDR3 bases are TGCAGTGCCCCCGGGTCACCCCTCCACTTT.

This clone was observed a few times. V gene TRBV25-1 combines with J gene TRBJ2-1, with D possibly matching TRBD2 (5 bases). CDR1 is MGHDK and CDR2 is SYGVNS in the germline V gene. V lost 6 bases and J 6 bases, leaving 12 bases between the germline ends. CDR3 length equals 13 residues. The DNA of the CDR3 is TGTGCCAGCAGGGTCTTTGGAGGCAATGAGCAGTTCTTC. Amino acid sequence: CASRVFGGNEQFF.

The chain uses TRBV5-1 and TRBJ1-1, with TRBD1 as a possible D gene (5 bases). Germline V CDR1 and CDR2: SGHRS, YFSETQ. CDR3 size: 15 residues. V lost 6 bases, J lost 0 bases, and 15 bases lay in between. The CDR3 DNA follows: TGCGCCAGCACCTCTGTGCCGGGACTGAACACTGAAGCTTTCTTT. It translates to CASTSVPGLNTEAFF.

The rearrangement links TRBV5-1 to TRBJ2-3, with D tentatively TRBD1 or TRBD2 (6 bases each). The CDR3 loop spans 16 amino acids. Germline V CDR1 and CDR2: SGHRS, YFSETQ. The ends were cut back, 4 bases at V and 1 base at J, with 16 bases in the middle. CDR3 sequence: CASSLSTGGGTDTQYF. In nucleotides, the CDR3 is TGCGCCAGCAGCCTGTCAACCGGGGGCGGCACAGATACGCAGTATTTT.

The CDR3, as DNA: TGCGCCAGCAGCGCGGGACAAAGCACAGATACGCAGTATTTT. Translated, it gives CASSAGQSTDTQYF. The chain carries TRBV5-1 and TRBJ2-3; D could derive from TRBD1 or TRBD2 (6 bases each). The CDR3 is 14 amino acids. The germline CDR1 and CDR2 sequences are SGHRS and YFSETQ. With 4 bases removed from V and 0 bases from J, the gap between germline ends came to 9 bases.

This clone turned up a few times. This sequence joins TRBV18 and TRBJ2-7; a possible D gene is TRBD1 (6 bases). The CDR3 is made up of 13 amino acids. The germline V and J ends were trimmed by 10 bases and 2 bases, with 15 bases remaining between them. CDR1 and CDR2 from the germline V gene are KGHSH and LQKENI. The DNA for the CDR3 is TGTGCCACCCAGGAAGGACAGACCTACGAGCAGTACTTC. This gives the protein CATQEGQTYEQYF.

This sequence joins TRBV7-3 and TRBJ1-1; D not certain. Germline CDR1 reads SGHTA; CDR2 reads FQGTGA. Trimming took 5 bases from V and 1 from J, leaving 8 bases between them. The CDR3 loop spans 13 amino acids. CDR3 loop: CASSPDGNTEAFF. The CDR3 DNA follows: TGTGCCAGCAGCCCGGACGGGAACACTGAAGCTTTCTTT.

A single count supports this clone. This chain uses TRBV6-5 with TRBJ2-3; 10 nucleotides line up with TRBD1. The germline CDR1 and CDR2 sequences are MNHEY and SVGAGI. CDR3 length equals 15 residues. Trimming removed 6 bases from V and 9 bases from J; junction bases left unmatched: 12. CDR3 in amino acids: CASRGLGQGSWTQYF. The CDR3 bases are TGTGCCAGCAGGGGGCTGGGACAGGGGAGTTGGACGCAGTATTTT.

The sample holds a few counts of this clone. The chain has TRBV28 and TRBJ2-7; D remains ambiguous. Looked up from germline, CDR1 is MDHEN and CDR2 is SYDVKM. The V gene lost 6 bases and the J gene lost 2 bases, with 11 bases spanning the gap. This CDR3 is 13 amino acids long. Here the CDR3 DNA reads TGTGCCAGCAGCGAGGTCCCGACCTACGAGCAGTACTTC. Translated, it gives CASSEVPTYEQYF.

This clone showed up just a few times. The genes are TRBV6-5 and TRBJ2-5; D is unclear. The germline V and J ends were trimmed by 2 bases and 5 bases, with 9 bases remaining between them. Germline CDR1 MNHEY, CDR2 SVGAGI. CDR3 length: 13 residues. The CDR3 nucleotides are TGTGCCAGCAGTTACCCAGGAGCGGAGACCCAGTACTTC. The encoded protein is CASSYPGAETQYF.

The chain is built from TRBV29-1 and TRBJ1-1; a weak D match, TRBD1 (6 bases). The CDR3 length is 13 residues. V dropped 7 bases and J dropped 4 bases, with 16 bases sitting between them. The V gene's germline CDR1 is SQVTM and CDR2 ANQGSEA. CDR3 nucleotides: TGCAGCGGTCGGGACACTGCGGCCACTGAAGCTTTCTTT. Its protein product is CSGRDTAATEAFF.

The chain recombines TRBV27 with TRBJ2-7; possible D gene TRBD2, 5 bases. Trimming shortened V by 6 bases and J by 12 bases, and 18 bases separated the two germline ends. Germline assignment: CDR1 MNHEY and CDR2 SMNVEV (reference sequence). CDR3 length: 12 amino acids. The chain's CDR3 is CASSPGGRPRYF. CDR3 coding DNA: TGTGCCAGCAGCCCAGGAGGTCGCCCGCGGTACTTC.

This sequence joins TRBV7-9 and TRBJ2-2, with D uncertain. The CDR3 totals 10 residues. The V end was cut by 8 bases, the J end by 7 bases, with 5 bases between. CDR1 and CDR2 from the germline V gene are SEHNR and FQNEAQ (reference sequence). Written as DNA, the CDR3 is TGTGCCAGCTCCGACGGGGAGCTGTTTTTT. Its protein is CASSDGELFF.

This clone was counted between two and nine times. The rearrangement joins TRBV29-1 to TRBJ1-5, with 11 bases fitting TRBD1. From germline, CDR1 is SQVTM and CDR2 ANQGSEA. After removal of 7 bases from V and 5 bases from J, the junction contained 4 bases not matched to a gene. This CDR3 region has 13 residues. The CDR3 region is CSGGQGADQPQHF. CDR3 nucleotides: TGCAGCGGCGGACAGGGGGCGGATCAGCCCCAGCATTTT.

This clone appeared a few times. The DNA for the CDR3 is TGTGCCAGCAGCCCGACTAGCGGGCAGACAGATACGCAGTATTTT. It encodes CASSPTSGQTDTQYF. The chain recombines TRBV6-6 with TRBJ2-3; 10 bases line up with TRBD2. This CDR3 region has 15 residues. Germline V gives CDR1 MNHNY, CDR2 SVGAGI (reference sequence). Unmatched junction bases numbered 6, after V lost 6 bases and J lost 3 bases.

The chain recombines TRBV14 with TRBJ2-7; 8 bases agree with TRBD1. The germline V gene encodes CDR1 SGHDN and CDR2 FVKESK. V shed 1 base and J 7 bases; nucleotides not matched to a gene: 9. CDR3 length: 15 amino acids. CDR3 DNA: TGTGCCAGCAGCCAAGTTCCCAGGGGGCGAGGGGAGCAGTACTTC. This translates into CASSQVPRGRGEQYF.

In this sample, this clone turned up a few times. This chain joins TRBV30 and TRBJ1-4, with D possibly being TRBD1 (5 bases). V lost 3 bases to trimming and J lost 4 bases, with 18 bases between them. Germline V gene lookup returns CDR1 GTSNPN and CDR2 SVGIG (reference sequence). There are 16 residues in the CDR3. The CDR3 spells CAWSFGFGAYNEKLFF. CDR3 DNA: TGTGCCTGGAGCTTTGGTTTCGGGGCGTATAATGAAAAACTGTTTTTT.

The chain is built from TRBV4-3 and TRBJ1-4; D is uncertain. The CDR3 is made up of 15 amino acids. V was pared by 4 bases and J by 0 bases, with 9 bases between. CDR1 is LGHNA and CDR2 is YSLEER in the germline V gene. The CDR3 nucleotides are TGCGCCAGCAGCCTCGGCCCCGCAACTAATGAAAAACTGTTTTTT. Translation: CASSLGPATNEKLFF.

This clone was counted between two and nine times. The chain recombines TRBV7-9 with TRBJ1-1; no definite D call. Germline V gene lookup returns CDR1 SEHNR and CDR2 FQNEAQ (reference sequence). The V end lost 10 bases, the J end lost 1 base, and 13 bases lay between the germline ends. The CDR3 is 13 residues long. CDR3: CATHTEGNTEAFF. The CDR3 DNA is TGTGCCACTCACACCGAGGGGAACACTGAAGCTTTCTTT.

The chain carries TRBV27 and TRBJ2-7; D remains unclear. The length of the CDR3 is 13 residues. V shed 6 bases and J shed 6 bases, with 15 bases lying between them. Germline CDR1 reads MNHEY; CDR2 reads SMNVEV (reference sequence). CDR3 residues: CASSNSDTFEQYF. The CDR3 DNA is TGTGCCAGCAGCAACTCTGACACCTTCGAGCAGTACTTC.

CDR3 bases: TGTGCCAGCAGTTTGCTAACAGGGACCGGAAACACCATATATTTT. Amino acids: CASSLLTGTGNTIYF. The chain couples TRBV28 to TRBJ1-3; D is possibly TRBD1 (6 bases). Looked up from germline, CDR1 is MDHEN and CDR2 is SYDVKM. The CDR3 is 15 amino acids. Trimming removed 3 bases from V and 4 bases from J, with 13 bases in between. Using reference TRBV28 and TRBJ1-3 for the parts outside the CDR3, the full variable domain is DVKVTQSSRYLVKRTGEKVFLECVQDMDHENMFWYRQDPGLGLRLIYFSYDVKMKEKGDIPEGYSVSREKKERFSLILESASTNQTSMYLCASSLLTGTGNTIYFGEGSWLTVV.

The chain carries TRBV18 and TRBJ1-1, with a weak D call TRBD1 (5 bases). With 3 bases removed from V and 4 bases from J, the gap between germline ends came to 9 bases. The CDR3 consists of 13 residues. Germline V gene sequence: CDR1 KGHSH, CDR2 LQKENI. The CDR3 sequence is CASSPGTFTEAFF. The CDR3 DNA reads TGTGCCAGCTCACCCGGGACCTTCACTGAAGCTTTCTTT.

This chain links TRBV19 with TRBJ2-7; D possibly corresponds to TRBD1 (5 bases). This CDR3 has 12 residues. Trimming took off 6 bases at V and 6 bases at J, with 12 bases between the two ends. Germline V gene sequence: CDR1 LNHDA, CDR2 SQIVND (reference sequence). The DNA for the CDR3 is TGTGCCAGTAGCCAGACAGTCGGCGAGCAGTACTTC. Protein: CASSQTVGEQYF.

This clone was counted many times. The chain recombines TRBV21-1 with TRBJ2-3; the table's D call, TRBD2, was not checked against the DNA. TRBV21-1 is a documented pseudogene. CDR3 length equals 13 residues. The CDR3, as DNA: TGTGCCAGCAGCAAACCTGGAGTAGATACGCAGTATTTT. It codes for CASSKPGVDTQYF.

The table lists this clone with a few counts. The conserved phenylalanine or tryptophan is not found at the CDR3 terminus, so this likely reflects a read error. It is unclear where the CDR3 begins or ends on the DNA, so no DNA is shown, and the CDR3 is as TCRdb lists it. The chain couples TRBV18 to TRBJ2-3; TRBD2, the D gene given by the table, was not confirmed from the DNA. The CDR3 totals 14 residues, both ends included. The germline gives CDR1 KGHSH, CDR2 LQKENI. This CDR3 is CASSRAAPGLAGPI.

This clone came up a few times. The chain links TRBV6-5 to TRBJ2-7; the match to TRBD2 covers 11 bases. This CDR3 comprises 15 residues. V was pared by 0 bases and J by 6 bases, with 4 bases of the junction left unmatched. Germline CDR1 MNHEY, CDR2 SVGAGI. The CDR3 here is CASSYSILAGVEQYF. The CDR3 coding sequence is TGTGCCAGCAGTTACTCGATACTAGCGGGAGTCGAGCAGTACTTC.